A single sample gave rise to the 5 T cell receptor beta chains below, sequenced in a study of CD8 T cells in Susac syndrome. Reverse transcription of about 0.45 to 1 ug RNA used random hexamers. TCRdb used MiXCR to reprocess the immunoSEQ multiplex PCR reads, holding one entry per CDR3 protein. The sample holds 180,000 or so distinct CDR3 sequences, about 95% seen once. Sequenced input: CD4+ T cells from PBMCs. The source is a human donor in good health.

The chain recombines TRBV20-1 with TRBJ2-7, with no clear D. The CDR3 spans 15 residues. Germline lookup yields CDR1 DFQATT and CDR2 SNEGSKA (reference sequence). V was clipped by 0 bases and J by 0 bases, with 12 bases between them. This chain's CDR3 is CSARDRRMNSYEQYF. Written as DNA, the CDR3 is TGCAGTGCTAGAGATCGGCGAATGAACTCCTACGAGCAGTACTTC.

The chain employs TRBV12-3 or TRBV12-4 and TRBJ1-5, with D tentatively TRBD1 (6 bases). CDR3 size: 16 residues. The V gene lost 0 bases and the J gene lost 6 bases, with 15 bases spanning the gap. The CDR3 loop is CASSLAAGGAGQPQHF. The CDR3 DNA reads TGTGCCAGCAGTTTAGCGGCGGGGGGCGCCGGTCAGCCCCAGCATTTT.

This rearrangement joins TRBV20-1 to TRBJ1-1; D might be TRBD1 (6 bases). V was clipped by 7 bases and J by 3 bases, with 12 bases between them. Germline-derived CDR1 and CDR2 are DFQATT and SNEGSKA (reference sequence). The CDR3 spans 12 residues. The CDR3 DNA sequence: TGCAGTGTCCAAGGGGGGGACACTGAAGCTTTCTTT. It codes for CSVQGGDTEAFF.

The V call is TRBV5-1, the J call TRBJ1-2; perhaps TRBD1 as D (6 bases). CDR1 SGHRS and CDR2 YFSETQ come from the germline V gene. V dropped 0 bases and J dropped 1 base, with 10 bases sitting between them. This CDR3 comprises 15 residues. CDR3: CASSLEGTNNYGYTF. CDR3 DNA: TGCGCCAGCAGCTTGGAGGGGACAAATAACTATGGCTACACCTTC. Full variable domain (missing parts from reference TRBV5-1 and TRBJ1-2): KAGVTQTPRYLIKTRGQQVTLSCSPISGHRSVSWYQQTPGQGLQFLFEYFSETQRNKGNFPGRFSGRQFSNSRSEMNVSTLELGDSALYLCASSLEGTNNYGYTFGSGTRLTVV.

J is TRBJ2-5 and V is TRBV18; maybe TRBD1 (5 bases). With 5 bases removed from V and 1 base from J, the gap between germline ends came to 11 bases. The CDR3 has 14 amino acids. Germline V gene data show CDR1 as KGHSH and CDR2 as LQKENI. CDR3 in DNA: TGTGCCAGCTCATATGACAGAACCCAAGAGACCCAGTACTTC. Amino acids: CASSYDRTQETQYF.